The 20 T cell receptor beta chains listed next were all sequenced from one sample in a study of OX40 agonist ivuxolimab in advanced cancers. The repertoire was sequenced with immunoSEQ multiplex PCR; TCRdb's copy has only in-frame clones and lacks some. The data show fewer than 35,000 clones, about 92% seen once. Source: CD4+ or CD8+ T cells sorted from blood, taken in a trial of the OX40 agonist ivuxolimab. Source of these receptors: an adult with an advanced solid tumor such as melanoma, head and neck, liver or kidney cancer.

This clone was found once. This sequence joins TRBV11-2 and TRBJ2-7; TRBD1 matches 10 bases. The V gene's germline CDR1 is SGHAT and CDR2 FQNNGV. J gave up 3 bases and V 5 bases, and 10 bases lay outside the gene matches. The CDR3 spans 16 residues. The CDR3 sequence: CASSPLGTGAIYEQYF. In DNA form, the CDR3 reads TGTGCCAGCAGCCCCCTAGGGACAGGGGCTATCTACGAGCAGTACTTC.

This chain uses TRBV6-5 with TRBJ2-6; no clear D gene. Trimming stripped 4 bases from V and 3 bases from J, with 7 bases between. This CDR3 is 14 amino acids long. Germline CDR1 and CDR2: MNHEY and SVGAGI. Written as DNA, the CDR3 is TGTGCCAGCAGTTCTCCGGGTGGGGCCAACGTCCTGACTTTC. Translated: CASSSPGGANVLTF.

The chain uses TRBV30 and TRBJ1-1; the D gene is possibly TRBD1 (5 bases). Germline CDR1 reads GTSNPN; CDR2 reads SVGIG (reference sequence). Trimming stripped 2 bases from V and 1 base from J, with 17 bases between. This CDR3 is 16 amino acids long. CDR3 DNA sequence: TGTGCCTGGAGTCCCTGGGACTTAGACTGGAACACTGAAGCTTTCTTT. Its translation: CAWSPWDLDWNTEAFF.

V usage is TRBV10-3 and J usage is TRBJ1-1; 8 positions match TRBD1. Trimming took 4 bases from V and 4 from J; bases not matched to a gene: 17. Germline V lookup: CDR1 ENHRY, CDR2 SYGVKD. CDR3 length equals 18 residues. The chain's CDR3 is CAISAGIGDRTRGTEAFF. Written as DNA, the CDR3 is TGTGCCATCAGTGCCGGAATCGGGGACAGGACCCGTGGCACTGAAGCTTTCTTT.

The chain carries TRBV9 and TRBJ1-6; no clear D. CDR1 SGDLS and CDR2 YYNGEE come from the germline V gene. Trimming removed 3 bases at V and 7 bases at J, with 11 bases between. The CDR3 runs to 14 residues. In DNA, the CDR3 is TGTGCCAGCAGCGATGGACGGATGAATTCACCCCTCCACTTT. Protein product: CASSDGRMNSPLHF. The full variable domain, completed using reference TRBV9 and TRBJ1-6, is DSGVTQTPKHLITATGQRVTLRCSPRSGDLSVYWYQQSLDQGLQFLIQYYNGEERAKGNILERFSAQQFPDLHSELNLSSLELGDSALYFCASSDGRMNSPLHFGNGTRLTVT.

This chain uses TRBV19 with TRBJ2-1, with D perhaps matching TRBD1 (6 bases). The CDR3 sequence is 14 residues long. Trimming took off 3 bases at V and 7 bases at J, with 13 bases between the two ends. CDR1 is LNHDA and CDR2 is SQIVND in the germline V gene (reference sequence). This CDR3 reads CASSIGYQGNEQFF. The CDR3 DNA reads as TGTGCCAGTAGTATTGGTTATCAGGGGAATGAGCAGTTCTTC.

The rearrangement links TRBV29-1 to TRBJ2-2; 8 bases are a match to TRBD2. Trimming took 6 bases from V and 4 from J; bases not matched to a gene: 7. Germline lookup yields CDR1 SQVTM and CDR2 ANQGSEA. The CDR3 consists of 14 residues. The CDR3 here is CSVHPGGVTGELFF. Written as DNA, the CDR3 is TGCAGCGTCCACCCCGGGGGGGTCACCGGGGAGCTGTTTTTT.

CDR3 region: CASSPGLYNEQFF. The CDR3 region has the DNA TGTGCCAGCTCACCCGGCTTATACAATGAGCAGTTCTTC. The chain employs TRBV18 and TRBJ2-1; no clear D gene. Trimming pared 3 bases from V and 4 bases from J, leaving 7 bases between. The CDR3 totals 13 residues. Germline CDR1 is KGHSH and CDR2 is LQKENI.

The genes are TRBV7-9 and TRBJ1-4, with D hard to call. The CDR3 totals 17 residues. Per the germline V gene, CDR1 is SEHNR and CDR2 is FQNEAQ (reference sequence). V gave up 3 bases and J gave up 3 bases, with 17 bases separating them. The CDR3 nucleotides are TGTGCCAGCAGCTTTAGGCCTCGGAGGGAAGCTAATGAAAAACTGTTTTTT. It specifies CASSFRPRREANEKLFF.

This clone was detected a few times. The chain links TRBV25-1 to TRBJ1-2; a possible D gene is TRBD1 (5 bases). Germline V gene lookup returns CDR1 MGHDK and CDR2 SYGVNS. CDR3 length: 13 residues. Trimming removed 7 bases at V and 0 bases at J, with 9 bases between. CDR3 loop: CASTGTTNYGYTF. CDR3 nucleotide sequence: TGTGCCAGCACAGGGACTACTAACTATGGCTACACCTTC.

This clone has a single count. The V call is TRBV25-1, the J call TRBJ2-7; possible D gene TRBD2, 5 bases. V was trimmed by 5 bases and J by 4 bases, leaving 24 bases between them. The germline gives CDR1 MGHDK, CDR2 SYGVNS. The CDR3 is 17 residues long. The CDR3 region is CASSYGRVGALAYEQYF. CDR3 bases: TGTGCCAGCAGTTATGGCCGTGTGGGAGCGCTGGCGTACGAGCAGTACTTC.

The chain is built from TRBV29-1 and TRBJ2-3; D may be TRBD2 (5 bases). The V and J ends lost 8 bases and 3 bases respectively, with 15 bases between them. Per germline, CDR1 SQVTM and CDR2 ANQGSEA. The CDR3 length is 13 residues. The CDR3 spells CSLTLRGTDTQYF. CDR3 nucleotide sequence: TGCAGCCTGACCTTACGGGGTACAGATACGCAGTATTTT.

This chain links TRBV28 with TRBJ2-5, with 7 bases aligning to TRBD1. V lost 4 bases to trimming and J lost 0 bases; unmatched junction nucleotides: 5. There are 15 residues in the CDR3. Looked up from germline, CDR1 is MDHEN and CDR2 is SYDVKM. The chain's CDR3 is CASSWDRSYQETQYF. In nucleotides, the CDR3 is TGTGCCAGCAGTTGGGACAGATCCTACCAAGAGACCCAGTACTTC.

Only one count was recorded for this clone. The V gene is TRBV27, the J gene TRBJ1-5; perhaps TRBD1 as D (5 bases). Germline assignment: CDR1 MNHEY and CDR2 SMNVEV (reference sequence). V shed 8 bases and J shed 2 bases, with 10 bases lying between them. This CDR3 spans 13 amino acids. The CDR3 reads CASGNRRNQPQHF. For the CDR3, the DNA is TGTGCCAGCGGCAACAGGCGCAATCAGCCCCAGCATTTT.

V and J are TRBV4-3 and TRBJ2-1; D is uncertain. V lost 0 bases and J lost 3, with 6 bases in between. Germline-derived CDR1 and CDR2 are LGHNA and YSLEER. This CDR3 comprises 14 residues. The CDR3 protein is CASSQDPFYNEQFF. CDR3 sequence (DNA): TGCGCCAGCAGCCAAGACCCTTTCTACAATGAGCAGTTCTTC.

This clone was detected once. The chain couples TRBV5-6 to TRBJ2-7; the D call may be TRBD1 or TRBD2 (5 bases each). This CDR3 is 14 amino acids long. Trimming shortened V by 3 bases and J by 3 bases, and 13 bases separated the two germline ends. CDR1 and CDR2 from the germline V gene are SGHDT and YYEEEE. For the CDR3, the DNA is TGTGCCAGCAGCTCCCGCAGAGGGGTCTACGAGCAGTACTTC. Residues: CASSSRRGVYEQYF.

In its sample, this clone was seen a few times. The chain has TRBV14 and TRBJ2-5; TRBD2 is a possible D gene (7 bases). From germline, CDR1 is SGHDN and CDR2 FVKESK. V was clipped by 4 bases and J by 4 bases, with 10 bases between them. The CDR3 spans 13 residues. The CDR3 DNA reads TGTGCCAGCAGCCCCGGGGGGCCAGAGACCCAGTACTTC. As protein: CASSPGGPETQYF.

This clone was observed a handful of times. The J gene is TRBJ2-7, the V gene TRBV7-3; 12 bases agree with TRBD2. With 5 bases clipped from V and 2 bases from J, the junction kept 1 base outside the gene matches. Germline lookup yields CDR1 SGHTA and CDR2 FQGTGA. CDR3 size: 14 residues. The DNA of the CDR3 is TGTGCCAGCAGCGGACTAGCGGGACCCTACGAGCAGTACTTC. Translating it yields CASSGLAGPYEQYF.

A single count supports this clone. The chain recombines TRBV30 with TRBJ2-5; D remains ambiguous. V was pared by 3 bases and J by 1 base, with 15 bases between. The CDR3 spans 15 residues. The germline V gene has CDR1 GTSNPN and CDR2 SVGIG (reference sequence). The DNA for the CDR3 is TGTGCCTGGAGGGTAGAAGGGTCAATCCAAGAGACCCAGTACTTC. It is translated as CAWRVEGSIQETQYF. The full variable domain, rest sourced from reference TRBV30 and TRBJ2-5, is SQTIHQWPATLVQPVGSPLSLECTVEGTSNPNLYWYRQAAGRGLQLLFYSVGIGQISSEVPQNLSASRPQDRQFILSSKKLLLSDSGFYLCAWRVEGSIQETQYFGPGTRLLVL.

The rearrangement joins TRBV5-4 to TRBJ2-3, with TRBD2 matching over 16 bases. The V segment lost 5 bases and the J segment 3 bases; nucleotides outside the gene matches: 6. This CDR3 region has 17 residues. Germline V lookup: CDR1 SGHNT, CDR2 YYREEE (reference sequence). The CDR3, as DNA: TGTGCCAGCAGTTCGGGACTAGCGGGGGGGGTAACAGATACGCAGTATTTT. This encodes CASSSGLAGGVTDTQYF.